This T cell receptor beta chain was captured by sequencing in a study of sequential checkpoint blockade in melanoma. Germline loops: CDR1 GTSNPN, CDR2 SVGIG (reference sequence). This CDR3 is built from 13 residues. The V gene end was trimmed by 4 bases and the J gene end by 2 bases; junction bases not matched to a gene: 5. This sample's treatment: randomized to nivolumab then ipilimumab (arm A) or the reverse (arm B). Only in-frame clones appear in the TCRdb table, and some are missing; sequencing was by immunoSEQ multiplex PCR. Here the sample spans more than 15,000 clones, 55% to 80% being singletons.

The TCR sequence derives from a human donor with melanoma. The material sequenced was CD8+ T cells sorted from blood (inferred from file names), taken from a patient given nivolumab and ipilimumab in sequence. This rearrangement joins TRBV30 to TRBJ2-7; 7 bases fit TRBD1. The CDR3 spells CAWTGGQTYEQYF. Here the CDR3 DNA reads TGTGCCTGGACAGGGGGACAAACCTACGAGCAGTACTTC.